The clone carrying this T cell receptor beta chain was detected a few times. As yet, its antigen is unknown. This entry comes from a study of naive and memory T cell subsets. Separate alpha and beta amplification began at the second PCR step. Study-level points and caveats: From naive to CM, EM and EMRA, diversity decreased and Gini increased. Naive and memory subsets had different power law exponents for TCR abundance. Especially in CD8 cells, naive repertoires contained a few larger clonotypes, possibly CD45RA-re-expressing memory cells.

Germline assignment: CDR1 MGHDK and CDR2 SYGVNS. The ends were cut back, 3 bases at V and 12 bases at J, with 12 bases in the middle. The CDR3 is made up of 11 amino acids. Both TRBC1 and TRBC2 were covered by a beta constant-region primer of two equimolar oligonucleotides. Nested alpha and beta constant-region primers with the SP2 primer drove four PCR rounds on ligated cDNA. A 12-nucleotide UMI and the SP2 primer were added to the cDNA 3' end by oligonucleotide ligation. TCRdb passed the UMI-ligation and nested PCR reads through MiXCR, listing each CDR3 protein once. This sample has roughly 140,000 distinct CDR3 sequences, with around 21% found just once.

The sequenced sample consisted of naive CD8+ T cells from blood. The chain combines TRBV25-1 with TRBJ2-7, with D unclear. This sequence originates from a human donor in good health. CDR3 nucleotide sequence: TGTGCCAGCAGTGACACTCTCGTTCCGTACTTC. Translated: CASSDTLVPYF.